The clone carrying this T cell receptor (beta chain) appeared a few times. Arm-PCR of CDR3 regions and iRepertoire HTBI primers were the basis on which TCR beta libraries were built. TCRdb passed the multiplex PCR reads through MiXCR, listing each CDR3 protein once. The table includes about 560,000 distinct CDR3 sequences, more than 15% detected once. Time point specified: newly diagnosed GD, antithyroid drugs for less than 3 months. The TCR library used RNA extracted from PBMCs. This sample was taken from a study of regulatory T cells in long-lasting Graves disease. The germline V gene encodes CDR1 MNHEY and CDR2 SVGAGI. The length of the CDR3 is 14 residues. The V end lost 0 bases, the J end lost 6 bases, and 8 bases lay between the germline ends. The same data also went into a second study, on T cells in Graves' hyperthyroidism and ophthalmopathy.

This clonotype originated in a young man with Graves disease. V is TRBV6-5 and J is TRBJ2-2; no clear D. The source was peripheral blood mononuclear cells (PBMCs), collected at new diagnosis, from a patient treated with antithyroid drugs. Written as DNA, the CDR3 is TGTGCCAGCAGTTACTCGAGGAGTCCCGGGGAGCTGTTTTTT. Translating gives CASSYSRSPGELFF.